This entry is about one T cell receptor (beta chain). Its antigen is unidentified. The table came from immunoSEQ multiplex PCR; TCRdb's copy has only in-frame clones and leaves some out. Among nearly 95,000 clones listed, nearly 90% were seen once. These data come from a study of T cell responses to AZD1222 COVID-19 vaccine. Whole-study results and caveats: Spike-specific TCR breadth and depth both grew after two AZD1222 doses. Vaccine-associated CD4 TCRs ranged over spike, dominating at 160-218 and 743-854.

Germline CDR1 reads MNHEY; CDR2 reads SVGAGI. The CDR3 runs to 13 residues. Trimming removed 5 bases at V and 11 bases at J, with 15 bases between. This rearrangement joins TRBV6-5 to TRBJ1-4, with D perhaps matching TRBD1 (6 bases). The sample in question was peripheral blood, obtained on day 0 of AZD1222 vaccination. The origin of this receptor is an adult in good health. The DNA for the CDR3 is TGTGCCAGCAGTCGGACAGTTCCTGGGAAACTGTTTTTT. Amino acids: CASSRTVPGKLFF.